This T cell receptor (beta chain) was recovered during a study of cytomegalovirus exposure and HLA in healthy donors. Findings and caveats of the study: In vitro testing confirmed three CMV-associated chains as specific for CMV antigens. The study put 150 to 200 TCR beta chains on its list as cytomegalovirus-associated.

The donors formed part of the roughly 120-subject validation cohort, distinct from the roughly 700-subject first cohort. Germline trimming cut 0 bases from V and 10 bases from J; bases unmatched to any gene: 12. Per germline, CDR1 SGHRS and CDR2 YFSETQ. The CDR3 has 17 amino acids. TCRdb keeps only in-frame clones here, not all; method: immunoSEQ multiplex PCR. The table includes 250,000 to 350,000 clones, roughly 85% detected once. Regarding this clone: Its antigen is undetermined.

The chain couples TRBV5-1 to TRBJ2-1; 11 nucleotides align to TRBD2. The sample comprised PBMCs. The TCR originated in a woman aged 18-29 years in good health and CMV-seronegative. CDR3 protein: CASSLGASGRPDTEQFF. CDR3 nucleotide sequence: TGCGCCAGCAGCTTGGGTGCTAGCGGGAGGCCAGACACGGAGCAGTTCTTC.